The 19 T cell receptor beta chains below were found in one sample sequenced in a study of T cells in Graves' hyperthyroidism and ophthalmopathy. Researchers took RNA transcripts and amplified the TCR beta CDR3 regions from them. In the first-round RT-PCR of the TCR CDR3, the HTBI primer set was used. TCRdb independently ran MiXCR on the multiplex PCR reads; one entry per CDR3 protein. Of around 280,000 distinct CDR3 sequences listed, more than 10% are singletons. The sample consisted of blood. These receptors all come from a woman between 25 and 40 years old with Graves' hyperthyroidism that later progressed to Graves' ophthalmopathy.

This clonotype came up a few times. V gene TRBV9 combines with J gene TRBJ2-3; TRBD2 aligns across 9 bases. This CDR3 contains 15 residues. The trim removed 7 bases at V and 4 bases at J, leaving 10 bases unmatched. Germline V gene lookup returns CDR1 SGDLS and CDR2 YYNGEE. The CDR3 sequence is CASGGPGLAADTQYF. CDR3 nucleotides: TGTGCCAGCGGGGGTCCGGGACTAGCAGCAGATACGCAGTATTTT.

This clonotype was recorded many times. V usage is TRBV30 and J usage is TRBJ1-2; the D gene is possibly TRBD1 (6 bases). The CDR3 contains 15 residues. Germline CDR1 and CDR2: GTSNPN and SVGIG (reference sequence). V was shortened by 5 bases and J by 4 bases, with 20 bases between the two germline ends. The CDR3 loop is CAWARQHREGYGYTF. DNA for the CDR3: TGTGCCTGGGCACGCCAACACAGGGAAGGCTATGGCTACACCTTC.

In this sample, this clonotype turned up many times. The chain recombines TRBV7-6 with TRBJ2-7, with D maybe TRBD1 (6 bases). Germline V gives CDR1 SGHVS, CDR2 FNYEAQ. CDR3 length: 14 residues. Trimming removed 5 bases at V and 4 bases at J, with 15 bases between. The CDR3 loop is CASSHLGGQYEQYF. CDR3 DNA sequence: TGTGCCAGCAGCCACCTGGGTGGACAGTACGAGCAGTACTTC.

This clonotype came up many times. As DNA, the CDR3 is TGCAGTGCTCCTCCCGGGACGGGGAGCTTGAATTCACCCCTCCACTTT. It specifies CSAPPGTGSLNSPLHF. The chain combines TRBV20-1 with TRBJ1-6; possibly TRBD1 for D (5 bases). V lost 5 bases and J 7 bases, leaving 21 bases between the germline ends. This CDR3 is 16 amino acids long. Looked up from germline, CDR1 is DFQATT and CDR2 is SNEGSKA (reference sequence).

This clonotype was observed at least ten times. The V call is TRBV20-1, the J call TRBJ1-5; D is unresolved. Germline V lookup: CDR1 DFQATT, CDR2 SNEGSKA (reference sequence). The CDR3 spans 15 residues. The V end was cut by 5 bases, the J end by 1 base, with 15 bases between. This CDR3 is CSAGRGGKSNQPQHF. CDR3 bases: TGCAGTGCTGGGCGGGGTGGTAAGAGCAATCAGCCCCAGCATTTT.

This clonotype was observed many times. Germline is not matched at one junction end, which may reflect a read error. The V gene is TRBV30, the J gene TRBJ1-1; TRBD1 is a possible D gene (6 bases). This CDR3 has 12 amino acids. In germline, CDR1 is GTSNPN, CDR2 SVGIG (reference sequence). This chain's CDR3 is CTWSVVGQQAFF. CDR3 in DNA: TGTACCTGGAGTGTAGTCGGACAGCAAGCTTTCTTT.

This clonotype was detected a few times. This is likely a read error, given that the CDR3 carries no conserved phenylalanine or tryptophan at its end. The gene calls are TRBV7-2 and TRBJ2-7; D gene ambiguous. The CDR3 covers 13 residues. In germline, CDR1 is SGHTA, CDR2 FQGNSA. The germline V and J ends were trimmed by 3 bases and 2 bases, with 8 bases remaining between them. CDR3 sequence: CASSFGRAYEQYL. DNA of the CDR3: TGTGCCAGCAGCTTTGGCCGGGCCTACGAGCAGTACCTC.

This clonotype was found many times. The chain combines TRBV7-3 with TRBJ2-2; no clear D gene. V lost 2 bases and J lost 2, with 18 bases in between. This CDR3 comprises 18 residues. Per the germline V gene, CDR1 is SGHTA and CDR2 is FQGTGA. The CDR3 nucleotides read TGTGCCAGCAGCTTAGGGTCCGGTGCCCACCTCAACACCGGGGAGCTGTTTTTT. It encodes CASSLGSGAHLNTGELFF.

A few counts support this clonotype. This chain joins TRBV4-2 and TRBJ2-3; the D is unclear. Germline V CDR1 and CDR2: LGHNA, YNFKEQ. Trimming removed 2 bases from V and 6 bases from J, with 15 bases in between. The CDR3 has 15 amino acids. CDR3 DNA sequence: TGTGCCAGCAGCCAAACAGTTCGCGAGCAGGATACGCAGTATTTT. This gives the protein CASSQTVREQDTQYF.

This clonotype was counted ten times or more. The V call is TRBV12-3 or TRBV12-4, the J call TRBJ2-7; D tentatively fits TRBD1 or TRBD2 (6 bases each). The CDR3 is 12 amino acids. The germline V and J ends were trimmed by 3 bases and 6 bases, with 9 bases remaining between them. In DNA, the CDR3 is TGTGCCAGCAGTTTGGAGGGGGTCGAGCAGTACTTC. It translates to CASSLEGVEQYF.

This chain links TRBV12-3 or TRBV12-4 with TRBJ2-7; no reliable D call. The CDR3 has 13 residues. V was pared by 2 bases and J by 8 bases, with 13 bases between. The CDR3 sequence is CASSLSLPVQQYF. The CDR3 DNA sequence: TGTGCCAGCAGTTTATCACTGCCGGTTCAGCAGTACTTC.

There are many counts of this clonotype. The chain has TRBV7-3 and TRBJ1-2; no definite D call. The CDR3 extends over 15 amino acids. Trimming removed 5 bases from V and 2 bases from J, with 15 bases in between. The germline CDR1 and CDR2 sequences are SGHTA and FQGTGA. The CDR3 protein is CASSPAATSNYGYTF. In nucleotides, the CDR3 is TGTGCCAGCAGCCCGGCTGCGACAAGCAACTATGGCTACACCTTC.

This clonotype was found a few times. The V and J genes are TRBV6-4 and TRBJ1-1; perhaps TRBD1 as D (5 bases). CDR1 MRHNA and CDR2 SNTAGT come from the germline V gene. V was cut by 9 bases and J by 10 bases, with 9 bases left in between. This CDR3 is built from 9 residues. CDR3 coding DNA: TGTGCCAGGCAAGGGGTAGCTTTCTTT. This translates into CARQGVAFF.

There are many counts of this clonotype. This rearrangement joins TRBV10-3 to TRBJ2-3; maybe TRBD2 (6 bases). There are 13 residues in the CDR3. With 9 bases removed from V and 6 bases from J, the gap between germline ends came to 16 bases. The germline V gene encodes CDR1 ENHRY and CDR2 SYGVKD. The CDR3 here is CAIGDFETDTQYF. Here the CDR3 DNA reads TGTGCCATTGGGGACTTCGAGACGGATACGCAGTATTTT.

The table lists this clonotype with many counts. The V and J genes are TRBV18 and TRBJ1-2, with D hard to call. Per the germline V gene, CDR1 is KGHSH and CDR2 is LQKENI. This CDR3 is built from 18 residues. V was clipped by 3 bases and J by 3 bases, with 23 bases between them. Here the CDR3 reads CASSPRSRGPREDYGYTF. Here the CDR3 DNA reads TGTGCCAGCTCACCTCGAAGCCGTGGGCCCCGGGAGGACTATGGCTACACCTTC.

This clonotype occurred a few times. A much larger clone sits a single nucleotide away, making a read error possible. The chain carries TRBV7-8 and TRBJ2-7; tentatively, D is TRBD1 or TRBD2 (5 bases each). V lost 3 bases and J lost 5, with 17 bases in between. CDR1 is SGHVS, CDR2 FQNEAQ, per germline. The CDR3 is 15 amino acids. In nucleotides, the CDR3 is TGTGCCAGCAGCTTTTTGGAAGGGCGAGGGGACGAGCAGTACTTC. Encoded protein: CASSFLEGRGDEQYF. The full variable domain, in which reference TRBV7-8 and TRBJ2-7 provide the parts outside the CDR3, is GAGVSQSPRYKVAKRGQDVALRCDPISGHVSLFWYQQALGQGPEFLTYFQNEAQLDKSGLPSDRFFAERPEGSVSTLKIQRTQQEDSAVYLCASSFLEGRGDEQYFGPGTRLTVT.

In this sample, this clonotype turned up a few times. The chain recombines TRBV20-1 with TRBJ2-3; possibly TRBD1 or TRBD2 for D (6 bases each). CDR1 and CDR2 from the germline V gene are DFQATT and SNEGSKA (reference sequence). Trimming cost V 6 bases and J 3 bases, with 10 bases left between them. The CDR3 extends over 12 amino acids. CDR3 nucleotides: TGCAGTGCGGGGGGCCGTACAGATACGCAGTATTTT. Its protein is CSAGGRTDTQYF.

This clonotype came up a few times. This chain links TRBV27 with TRBJ2-7, with TRBD2 as a possible D gene (6 bases). The V gene lost 8 bases and the J gene lost 0 bases, with 11 bases spanning the gap. Germline loops: CDR1 MNHEY, CDR2 SMNVEV (reference sequence). This CDR3 comprises 13 residues. In nucleotides, the CDR3 is TGTGCCAGCGGGCTAGCGTTCTCCTACGAGCAGTACTTC. It codes for CASGLAFSYEQYF.

This clonotype was detected ten times or more. The chain employs TRBV28 and TRBJ1-1; D perhaps matches TRBD1 (5 bases). The CDR3 contains 16 residues. Germline CDR1 and CDR2: MDHEN and SYDVKM. V was pared by 6 bases and J by 1 base, with 18 bases between. The CDR3 DNA reads as TGTGCCAGCAGCTTGGGGGTTTACACACAGAACACTGAAGCTTTCTTT. As protein: CASSLGVYTQNTEAFF.